The T cell receptor (beta chain) described here comes from a study of shared clonotypes between healthy human individuals. About the research overall: Used for every donor were three CD4 naive, three CD4 memory, two CD8 naive and one CD8 memory plate. Study-level findings and limits: What naive subsets generally showed was a larger estimated richness than memory subsets showed.

This CDR3 spans 20 amino acids. The V gene's germline CDR1 is LNHDA and CDR2 SQIVND (reference sequence). Trimming stripped 3 bases from V and 0 bases from J, with 24 bases between. Naive-designated CD8 cells lacked CD45RO, were positively enriched for CCR7, and omitted terminally differentiated effector memory CD45RA+ cells. A note on this clone: Its matching antigen is unknown.

Sequencing was at deep level. TCRdb's copy holds only in-frame clones and misses some; the assay was immunoSEQ multiplex PCR. The sample includes some 800,000 clones, around 92% of them seen just once. Sequencing was performed on naive CD8+ T cells sorted from blood. This clonotype was obtained from a young man in good health. The chain is built from TRBV19 and TRBJ2-1; D is unresolved. The CDR3 sequence: CASSISDDGTLVSSYNEQFF. The CDR3 DNA is TGTGCCAGTAGTATTTCCGATGACGGAACCCTTGTAAGCTCCTACAATGAGCAGTTCTTC.